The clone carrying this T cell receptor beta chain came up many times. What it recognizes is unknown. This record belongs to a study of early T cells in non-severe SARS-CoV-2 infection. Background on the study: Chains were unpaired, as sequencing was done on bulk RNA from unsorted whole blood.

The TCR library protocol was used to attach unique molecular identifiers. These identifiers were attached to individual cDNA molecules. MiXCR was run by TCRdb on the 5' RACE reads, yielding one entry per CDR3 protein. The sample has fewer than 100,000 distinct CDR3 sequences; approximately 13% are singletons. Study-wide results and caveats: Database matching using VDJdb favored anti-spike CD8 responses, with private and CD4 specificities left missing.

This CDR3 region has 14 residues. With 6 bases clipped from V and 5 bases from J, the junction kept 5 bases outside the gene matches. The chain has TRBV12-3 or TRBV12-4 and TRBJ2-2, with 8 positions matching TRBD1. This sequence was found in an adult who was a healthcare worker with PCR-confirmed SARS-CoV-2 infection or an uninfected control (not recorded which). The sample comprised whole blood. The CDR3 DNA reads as TGTGCCAGCAGGCTGACAGGGGAGACCGGGGAGCTGTTTTTT. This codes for CASRLTGETGELFF.